Listed below are T cell receptor beta chains from one sample, sequenced in a study of T cells in localized non-small cell lung cancer. Sequencing used immunoSEQ multiplex PCR; TCRdb keeps in-frame clones, though not all of them. This sample yields fewer than 100,000 clones, of which roughly 87% are seen a single time; approximately 15% belongs to the top ten. Sequenced material: peripheral blood, taken before any cancer treatment. Every receptor here comes from a man between 40 and 75 years old with stage I squamous cell lung carcinoma. The CDR3 runs from the conserved cysteine through the conserved F or W. A D gene is named only where the DNA matches it firmly. Only some rows state a clone size, as once, few, many or a class for expanded clones.

D gene: -; V gene: TRBV7-6; J gene: TRBJ1-6; clone size: -; CDR3 protein: CASSLAPGAADSPLHF; CDR3 DNA: TGTGCCAGCAGCTTAGCGCCGGGGGCCGCGGATTCACCCCTCCACTTT
D gene: -; V gene: TRBV7-9; J gene: TRBJ1-1; clone size: -; CDR3 protein: CASSFAGTRAEAFF; CDR3 DNA: TGTGCCAGCAGCTTCGCCGGGACAAGGGCTGAAGCTTTCTTT
D gene: TRBD1; V gene: TRBV18; J gene: TRBJ2-3; clone size: -; CDR3 protein: CASSPRGLSTDTQYF; CDR3 DNA: TGTGCCAGCTCACCAAGGGGGCTGAGCACAGATACGCAGTATTTT
D gene: TRBD1; V gene: TRBV5-5; J gene: TRBJ1-5; clone size: few; CDR3 protein: CASSLGQGAWQPQHF; CDR3 DNA: TGTGCCAGCAGCTTAGGTCAGGGGGCTTGGCAGCCCCAGCATTTT
D gene: -; V gene: TRBV5-1; J gene: TRBJ2-7; clone size: -; CDR3 protein: CASSLGSIYEQYF; CDR3 DNA: TGCGCCAGCAGCTTGGGGAGTATCTACGAGCAGTACTTC
D gene: TRBD1; V gene: TRBV11-2; J gene: TRBJ1-2; clone size: -; CDR3 protein: CASSLALRGYGYTF; CDR3 DNA: TGTGCCAGCAGCTTAGCCCTCAGGGGGTATGGCTACACCTTC
D gene: -; V gene: TRBV2; J gene: TRBJ1-6; clone size: few; CDR3 protein: CASSAFQGPGPLHF; CDR3 DNA: TGTGCCAGCAGTGCATTTCAGGGTCCGGGACCCCTCCACTTT
D gene: -; V gene: TRBV7-2; J gene: TRBJ1-4; clone size: -; CDR3 protein: CASSLAEQEDEKLFF; CDR3 DNA: TGTGCCAGCAGCTTAGCCGAGCAAGAGGATGAAAAACTGTTTTTT
D gene: -; V gene: TRBV30; J gene: TRBJ1-6; clone size: -; CDR3 protein: CAWSVGRLNSPLHF; CDR3 DNA: TGTGCCTGGAGTGTCGGACGTCTAAATTCACCCCTCCACTTT
D gene: -; V gene: TRBV7-2; J gene: TRBJ1-3; clone size: -; CDR3 protein: CASSRTSATSGNTIYF; CDR3 DNA: TGTGCCAGCAGCCGTACTTCAGCTACCTCTGGAAACACCATATATTTT
D gene: -; V gene: TRBV4-2; J gene: TRBJ2-1; clone size: -; CDR3 protein: CASSQGPAAYNEQFF; CDR3 DNA: TGTGCCAGCAGCCAAGGGCCAGCCGCCTACAATGAGCAGTTCTTC
D gene: TRBD1; V gene: TRBV30; J gene: TRBJ1-5; clone size: -; CDR3 protein: CAWSVGQGGKPQHF; CDR3 DNA: TGTGCCTGGAGTGTAGGGCAGGGGGGAAAGCCCCAGCATTTT
D gene: TRBD2; V gene: TRBV19; J gene: TRBJ2-4; clone size: -; CDR3 protein: CASSIEGGMNIQYF; CDR3 DNA: TGTGCCAGTAGTATAGAGGGAGGGATGAACATTCAGTACTTC
D gene: -; V gene: TRBV7-9; J gene: TRBJ1-1; clone size: -; CDR3 protein: CASSPPSHTEAFF; CDR3 DNA: TGTGCCAGCAGCCCACCTAGCCACACTGAAGCTTTCTTT
D gene: TRBD1; V gene: TRBV13; J gene: TRBJ2-3; clone size: -; CDR3 protein: CASSLGRGQGLTDTQYF; CDR3 DNA: TGTGCCAGCAGCTTAGGCCGGGGACAGGGACTCACAGATACGCAGTATTTT
D gene: TRBD1; V gene: TRBV7-9; J gene: TRBJ1-3; clone size: -; CDR3 protein: CASSRDSAGNTIYF; CDR3 DNA: TGTGCCAGCAGCCGGGACAGCGCTGGAAACACCATATATTTT
D gene: TRBD1; V gene: TRBV18; J gene: TRBJ2-7; clone size: -; CDR3 protein: CASQQTGTYEQYF; CDR3 DNA: TGTGCCAGCCAACAGACAGGGACCTACGAGCAGTACTTC
D gene: TRBD1; V gene: TRBV5-1; J gene: TRBJ2-3; clone size: -; CDR3 protein: CASSLGDRLGADTQYF; CDR3 DNA: TGCGCCAGCAGCTTGGGGGACAGGCTAGGAGCAGATACGCAGTATTTT
D gene: -; V gene: TRBV2; J gene: TRBJ1-1; clone size: -; CDR3 protein: CASSSQGPPTEAFF; CDR3 DNA: TGTGCCAGCAGTTCCCAGGGACCTCCAACTGAAGCTTTCTTT
D gene: TRBD2; V gene: TRBV29-1; J gene: TRBJ2-1; clone size: -; CDR3 protein: CSVSSGGRNEQFF; CDR3 DNA: TGCAGCGTTTCTAGCGGGGGTAGGAATGAGCAGTTCTTC
D gene: -; V gene: TRBV6-6; J gene: TRBJ1-2; clone size: -; CDR3 protein: CASSYGLGGYTF; CDR3 DNA: TGTGCCAGCAGTTACGGTTTGGGCGGCTACACCTTC
D gene: -; V gene: TRBV5-6; J gene: TRBJ1-4; clone size: -; CDR3 protein: CASSWGREKLFF; CDR3 DNA: TGTGCCAGCAGCTGGGGGAGGGAAAAACTGTTTTTT
D gene: -; V gene: TRBV4-2; J gene: TRBJ2-5; clone size: once; CDR3 protein: CASSALDRFGTQYF; CDR3 DNA: TGTGCCAGCAGCGCTCTGGATAGGTTTGGGACCCAGTACTTC
D gene: -; V gene: TRBV2; J gene: TRBJ1-6; clone size: -; CDR3 protein: CASSVSGNSPLHF; CDR3 DNA: TGTGCCAGCAGTGTCTCGGGGAATTCACCCCTCCACTTT
D gene: -; V gene: TRBV7-8; J gene: TRBJ2-7; clone size: few; CDR3 protein: CASSLGLVYEQYF; CDR3 DNA: TGTGCCAGCAGCTTAGGACTAGTCTACGAGCAGTACTTC
D gene: -; V gene: TRBV2; J gene: TRBJ1-5; clone size: few; CDR3 protein: CASSDPRGQQRQPQHF; CDR3 DNA: TGTGCCAGCAGTGACCCCAGGGGCCAACAGAGACAGCCCCAGCATTTT
D gene: -; V gene: TRBV28; J gene: TRBJ1-4; clone size: once; CDR3 protein: CASSFYGGTFEKLFF; CDR3 DNA: TGTGCCAGCAGTTTCTACGGCGGGACCTTCGAAAAACTGTTTTTT
D gene: -; V gene: TRBV5-6; J gene: TRBJ2-3; clone size: -; CDR3 protein: CASRRAGTSDTQYF; CDR3 DNA: TGTGCCAGCAGGCGGGCCGGGACATCGGATACGCAGTATTTT
D gene: -; V gene: TRBV6-5; J gene: TRBJ1-2; clone size: -; CDR3 protein: CASSYEGVTLREGYTF; CDR3 DNA: TGTGCCAGCAGTTACGAAGGGGTCACTCTCCGAGAGGGCTACACCTTC
D gene: -; V gene: TRBV14; J gene: TRBJ2-1; clone size: -; CDR3 protein: CASSPYRPGDYNEQFF; CDR3 DNA: TGTGCCAGCAGCCCATACCGGCCCGGTGACTACAATGAGCAGTTCTTC
D gene: TRBD2; V gene: TRBV27; J gene: TRBJ2-1; clone size: -; CDR3 protein: CASSPTSEPSYNEQFF; CDR3 DNA: TGTGCCAGCAGTCCGACTAGCGAACCTTCCTACAATGAGCAGTTCTTC
D gene: -; V gene: TRBV5-1; J gene: TRBJ1-4; clone size: -; CDR3 protein: CASSSGGRATNEKLFF; CDR3 DNA: TGCGCCAGCAGCTCCGGAGGGCGGGCAACTAATGAAAAACTGTTTTTT
D gene: -; V gene: TRBV6-1; J gene: TRBJ1-2; clone size: -; CDR3 protein: CASSPNGQIYGYTF; CDR3 DNA: TGTGCCAGCAGTCCAAACGGACAGATCTATGGCTACACCTTC
D gene: -; V gene: TRBV28; J gene: TRBJ1-2; clone size: -; CDR3 protein: CASSLARAYGYTF; CDR3 DNA: TGTGCCAGCAGTTTGGCCAGGGCCTATGGCTACACCTTC
D gene: TRBD1; V gene: TRBV7-3; J gene: TRBJ1-1; clone size: -; CDR3 protein: CASSGTGGRTEAFF; CDR3 DNA: TGTGCCAGCAGCGGGACAGGGGGAAGGACTGAAGCTTTCTTT